The 13 T cell receptor beta chains below all came from one sample that was sequenced in a study of T-cell memory formation after mild COVID-19. TCRdb reprocessed the 5' RACE reads via MiXCR and lists one record per CDR3 protein. This table holds approximately 65,000 distinct CDR3 sequences, 16% found once. Sequenced sample: PBMCs or a T cell subset sorted from them (not recorded which). The receptor source for this set is an adult woman who had mild COVID-19 (a few samples of this study predate the infection). Cell type and time point are not known.

This clonotype occurred a few times. The chain carries TRBV4-3 and TRBJ2-3; TRBD2 matches 7 bases. CDR3 length: 18 amino acids. Germline CDR1 LGHNA, CDR2 YSLEER. V trimming: 1 base; J trimming: 3 bases; junction bases outside the gene matches: 13. In DNA form, the CDR3 reads TGCGCCAGCAGCCAAGGGGTCCAGAGGCGGGAGATAACAGATACGCAGTATTTT. Translation: CASSQGVQRREITDTQYF.

The sample holds a few counts of this clonotype. V is TRBV13 and J is TRBJ2-7; D is possibly TRBD1 (6 bases). The V gene's germline CDR1 is PRHDT and CDR2 FYEKMQ (reference sequence). Deletions cut 5 bases from V and 0 bases from J, with 17 bases between. This CDR3 has 16 residues. CDR3 in DNA: TGTGCCAGCAGCCATCAGGGGACGTCCCACTCCTACGAGCAGTACTTC. Amino acid sequence: CASSHQGTSHSYEQYF.

The chain has TRBV15 and TRBJ2-1; D call uncertain. V lost 2 bases and J lost 8, with 7 bases in between. Germline lookup yields CDR1 LNHNV and CDR2 YYDKDF (reference sequence). This CDR3 contains 12 residues. For the CDR3, the DNA is TGTGCCACCAGCAGATCAGCCGATGAGCAGTTCTTC. Its translation: CATSRSADEQFF.

This clonotype was picked up many times. V is TRBV4-1 and J is TRBJ1-1, with D possibly TRBD1 on 5 matching bases. The CDR3 extends over 15 amino acids. Between the trimmed V and J ends, which lost 0 bases and 5 bases, there was a span of 13 bases. Germline CDR1 is MGHRA and CDR2 is YSYEKL. The CDR3 is CASSQEPGEGTEAFF. The CDR3 region has the DNA TGCGCCAGCAGCCAAGAACCCGGGGAGGGGACTGAAGCTTTCTTT.

V and J are TRBV12-3 or TRBV12-4 and TRBJ2-7; a possible D gene is TRBD1 (6 bases). The CDR3 has 15 residues. The V end lost 4 bases, the J end lost 4 bases, and 17 bases lay between the germline ends. CDR3 loop: CASSSEDRVVYEQYF. The CDR3, as DNA: TGTGCCAGCAGTTCCGAGGACAGAGTCGTTTACGAGCAGTACTTC.

The chain employs TRBV7-6 and TRBJ2-7; TRBD2 agrees at 10 bases. CDR1 SGHVS and CDR2 FNYEAQ come from the germline V gene. The ends lost 2 bases at V and 4 bases at J; junction bases unmatched: 5. CDR3 length: 15 residues. CDR3 DNA sequence: TGTGCCAGCAGCTTAATTTTAGCGGGAGGATACGAGCAGTACTTC. Protein: CASSLILAGGYEQYF.

The rearrangement joins TRBV5-6 to TRBJ2-3; 7 nucleotides match TRBD2. Germline CDR1 and CDR2: SGHDT and YYEEEE. This CDR3 spans 16 amino acids. V lost 4 bases, J lost 3 bases, and 11 bases stayed unmatched. The CDR3, as DNA: TGTGCCAGCAGCGTGCGGGGCGGGGGAGGAACAGATACGCAGTATTTT. This gives the protein CASSVRGGGGTDTQYF.

This clonotype was counted only a few times. The chain is built from TRBV7-3 and TRBJ2-5; TRBD1 matches at 10 bases. Trimming removed 4 bases from V and 1 base from J; junction bases left unmatched: 3. The CDR3 is made up of 15 amino acids. Germline V lookup: CDR1 SGHTA, CDR2 FQGTGA. CDR3: CASSWTGGTQETQYF. As DNA, the CDR3 is TGTGCCAGCAGCTGGACAGGGGGAACCCAAGAGACCCAGTACTTC.

This clonotype was counted between two and nine times. The chain couples TRBV5-4 to TRBJ1-1, with D uncertain. Per germline, CDR1 SGHNT and CDR2 YYREEE (reference sequence). Trimming removed 4 bases from V and 2 bases from J, with 9 bases in between. There are 13 residues in the CDR3. CDR3 amino acids: CASSAPGNTEAFF. The CDR3, as DNA: TGTGCCAGCAGCGCGCCGGGAAACACTGAAGCTTTCTTT.

This clonotype was recorded a few times. The genes are TRBV7-9 and TRBJ1-1, with D possibly matching TRBD1 (5 bases). The germline V gene has CDR1 SEHNR and CDR2 FQNEAQ (reference sequence). There are 14 residues in the CDR3. Trimming left V 4 bases short and J 8 bases short, with 17 bases between. The CDR3 DNA sequence: TGTGCCAGCAGCTCCGTAACAGGTACTACAGAAGCTTTCTTT. Translating it yields CASSSVTGTTEAFF.

This clonotype was observed a handful of times. The V and J genes are TRBV7-6 and TRBJ2-1; D is perhaps TRBD2 (6 bases). Looked up from germline, CDR1 is SGHVS and CDR2 is FNYEAQ. CDR3 length: 16 residues. V lost 0 bases and J lost 0, with 9 bases in between. CDR3 coding DNA: TGTGCCAGCAGCTTAGCTACGGGGGACTCCTACAATGAGCAGTTCTTC. Protein product: CASSLATGDSYNEQFF.

The V and J genes are TRBV30 and TRBJ2-3; 7 bases map to TRBD1. The junction had 8 bases not matched to a gene; V was cut back by 4 bases and J by 4 bases. The germline gives CDR1 GTSNPN, CDR2 SVGIG (reference sequence). The CDR3 is 14 residues long. CDR3 DNA sequence: TGTGCCTGGAACCCTACAGACAGGGCAGATACGCAGTATTTT. Protein: CAWNPTDRADTQYF.

At least ten counts were recorded for this clonotype. The chain is built from TRBV20-1 and TRBJ2-7, with TRBD2 matching 12 bases. V lost 3 bases, J lost 7 bases, and 10 bases stayed unmatched. Germline V gives CDR1 DFQATT, CDR2 SNEGSKA (reference sequence). This CDR3 is built from 15 residues. The CDR3 DNA sequence: TGCAGTGCTAGGAGACTAGCGGGAGAAGTTGGGGAGCAGTACTTC. Its protein is CSARRLAGEVGEQYF.